The rows below give T cell receptor beta chains drawn from one sample of a study of blood T cell repertoires in COVID-19. The assay was immunoSEQ multiplex PCR, and TCRdb's table has in-frame clones only and misses some. The sample contains around 89,000 clones, about three quarters of which appear only once. The specimen sequenced was peripheral blood. The receptors here all came from an elderly woman with acute or convalescent COVID-19. The CDR3 runs from the conserved cysteine through the conserved F or W. Each record gives: D gene, clone size, J gene, V gene, CDR3 protein, CDR3 DNA. D genes are given only for firm matches. Part of the rows lack a size; the others show once, few, many or a class for expanded clones.

.,.,TRBJ1-3,TRBV5-1,CASSLWGDGNTIYF,TGCGCCAGCAGCTTATGGGGCGATGGAAACACCATATATTTT
.,.,TRBJ1-1,TRBV4-3,CASSPGRGGTEAFF,TGCGCCAGCAGCCCAGGACGGGGGGGCACTGAAGCTTTCTTT
TRBD1,.,TRBJ2-3,TRBV29-1,CSVGRQGTDTQYF,TGCAGCGTTGGCCGACAGGGGACAGATACGCAGTATTTT
.,once,TRBJ2-1,TRBV11-3,CASSLAQGMNEQFF,TGTGCCAGCAGCTTAGCTCAGGGGATGAATGAGCAGTTCTTC
.,.,TRBJ1-1,TRBV11-2,CASRKQVNTEAFF,TGTGCCAGCCGGAAACAGGTGAACACTGAAGCTTTCTTT
TRBD1,.,TRBJ1-1,TRBV6-5,CASRDREKTEAFF,TGTGCCAGCAGGGACAGGGAGAAGACTGAAGCTTTCTTT
TRBD1,.,TRBJ1-6,TRBV6-1,CASSVGTGESSYNSPLHF,TGTGCCAGCAGTGTAGGGACAGGGGAGAGCTCCTATAATTCACCCCTCCACTTT
TRBD1,.,TRBJ2-3,TRBV5-6,CASSQGQGITDTQYF,TGTGCCAGCAGCCAGGGACAGGGAATCACAGATACGCAGTATTTT
.,.,TRBJ1-3,TRBV5-1,CASSLAGSRLGNTIYF,TGCGCCAGCAGCTTGGCGGGATCAAGACTCGGAAACACCATATATTTT
TRBD1,once,TRBJ1-6,TRBV7-6,CASSLALGQGGSPLHF,TGTGCCAGCAGCTTAGCCCTCGGACAGGGTGGTTCACCCCTCCACTTT
TRBD1,.,TRBJ1-1,TRBV5-6,CASSPHGTGLVAEAFF,TGTGCCAGCAGCCCCCATGGGACAGGGCTAGTTGCTGAAGCTTTCTTT
.,.,TRBJ2-5,TRBV6-1,CASSPPGQETQYF,TGTGCCAGCAGTCCGCCAGGACAAGAGACCCAGTACTTC
.,.,TRBJ1-5,TRBV28,CASSQGGHQPQHF,TGTGCCAGCAGTCAAGGAGGCCATCAGCCCCAGCATTTT
TRBD2,.,TRBJ2-3,TRBV6-1,CASSEGGTQYF,TGTGCCAGCAGTGAGGGGGGGACGCAGTATTTT
TRBD1,few,TRBJ2-2,TRBV6-6,CASSVDRADTGELFF,TGTGCCAGCAGTGTCGACAGGGCGGACACCGGGGAGCTGTTTTTT
.,.,TRBJ2-3,TRBV5-1,CASSFGAGNTDTQYF,TGCGCCAGCAGCTTTGGGGCGGGGAACACAGATACGCAGTATTTT
.,.,TRBJ2-1,TRBV27,CASSSVFSDEQFF,TGTGCCAGCAGTTCCGTCTTCTCCGATGAGCAGTTCTTC
.,few,TRBJ2-1,TRBV2,CASSGSGGYNEQFF,TGTGCCAGCAGTGGCAGCGGCGGATACAATGAGCAGTTCTTC
.,.,TRBJ2-2,TRBV5-5,CASSLVFPSNTGELFF,TGTGCCAGCAGCTTGGTTTTTCCGTCGAACACCGGGGAGCTGTTTTTT